Listed below are T cell receptor beta chains from one sample, sequenced in a study of coeliac disease. Measured with immunoSEQ multiplex PCR; TCRdb has only the in-frame clones, and not every one. The repertoire includes around 2,200 clones, under 80% of them detected once, and around 20% sits in the top ten. Sequenced material: lamina propria lymphocytes from the gut. These receptors all come from a woman in her forties or fifties with celiac disease on a gluten-free diet. Both conserved end residues are part of each CDR3. D genes are given only for firm matches. Only part of the rows carry a size: once, few, many, or a class if the clone is expanded.

-	-	TRBV7-2	TRBJ1-4	TGTGCCAGCAGCCCCGGGGGGTCGGATGAAAAACTGTTTTTT	CASSPGGSDEKLFF
once	TRBD1	TRBV4-3	TRBJ2-6	TGCGCCAGCAGCCGCGGACAGGGGGCGCCTGGGGCCAACGTCCTGACTTTC	CASSRGQGAPGANVLTF
-	-	TRBV5-1	TRBJ2-1	TGCGCCAGCAGCTTGGCTCTTCACAATGAGCAGTTCTTC	CASSLALHNEQFF
-	TRBD1	TRBV28	TRBJ2-3	TGTGCCAGCAGTTCACCACCGGGACAGCGGTATTTT	CASSSPPGQRYF
-	TRBD1	TRBV6-5	TRBJ1-2	TGTGCCAGCAGTTACTCGAGGGGTCCAGGGGGCGATGGCTACACCTTC	CASSYSRGPGGDGYTF
-	-	TRBV16	TRBJ1-5	TGTGCCAGCAGCCAAGCACGACCGACTAATCAGCCCCAGCATTTT	CASSQARPTNQPQHF
few	TRBD1	TRBV2	TRBJ1-2	TGTGCCAGCAGACTCCCGGGACAGGGGGTGGGAGGCCACACCTTC	CASRLPGQGVGGHTF
few	-	TRBV19	TRBJ1-5	TGTGCCAGTAGTAGCTGGCAGTATAGCAATCAGCCCCAGCATTTT	CASSSWQYSNQPQHF
-	-	TRBV18	TRBJ1-5	TGTGCCAGCTCACCCCCCCCGGGCAATCAGCCCCAGCATTTT	CASSPPPGNQPQHF
-	TRBD1	TRBV18	TRBJ1-1	TGTGCCACCCAAGCACCTTCTCAAGACAGGGCGAACACTGAAGCTTTCTTT	CATQAPSQDRANTEAFF
-	TRBD1	TRBV19	TRBJ1-5	TGTGCCAGTACGATGACAGGGGGAGAGCCCCAGCATTTT	CASTMTGGEPQHF
-	TRBD2	TRBV11-1	TRBJ2-5	TGTGCCAGCAGCTTATTCAGCGGGGGGGCTGCAGAGACCCAGTACTTC	CASSLFSGGAAETQYF
-	TRBD1	TRBV28	TRBJ2-7	TGTGCCAGCAGAGAGACGACCGGGACAGCGACCTACGAGCAGTACTTC	CASRETTGTATYEQYF
-	TRBD1	TRBV4-3	TRBJ1-1	TGCGCCAGCAGCCAAGATACAGGGGTCCTCCCGAACACTGAAGCTTTCTTT	CASSQDTGVLPNTEAFF
-	TRBD2	TRBV4-2	TRBJ2-1	TGTGCCAGCAGCCCAGGAATAGTTTCGGGGGGGGCATACAATGAGCAGTTCTTC	CASSPGIVSGGAYNEQFF
once	-	TRBV2	TRBJ1-6	TGTGCCAGCAGGGACGACGGGGGATTTATTTCACCCCTCCACTTT	CASRDDGGFISPLHF
-	TRBD1	TRBV28	TRBJ2-5	TGTGCCAGCAGTTGGTTTGGACAGGGGATTGGGGAGACCCAGTACTTC	CASSWFGQGIGETQYF
-	-	TRBV5-8	TRBJ2-7	TGTGCCAGCAGCTTTGGTAGCTCCTACGAGCAGTACTTC	CASSFGSSYEQYF